This T cell receptor beta chain appears in the sequencing data of a study of cytomegalovirus exposure and HLA in healthy donors. Points from the study as a whole: Overall, around 150 TCR beta chains were annotated as cytomegalovirus-associated. For TCR beta chains, V- and J-gene trimming was later linked to a missense DCLRE1C variant. In a later analysis, DRB1 alleles had the most associated TCRs; HLA-C alleles the fewest.

Donors sampled were nominally healthy, though unrecorded immune exposures were likely. It was with 60 Vbeta and 13 Jbeta primers that the PCR ran. Using immunoSEQ multiplex PCR, the repertoire was profiled, and TCRdb retains in-frame clones only, with some absent. The repertoire includes 90,000 to 130,000 clones, approximately 79% of them detected once, and less than 7.5% sits in the top ten. The CDR3 length is 16 residues. The V and J ends lost 5 bases and 4 bases, in that order; junction bases with no gene match: 9. The germline CDR1 and CDR2 sequences are MNHNY and SVGAGI (reference sequence). This clone turned up a few times. Its antigen remains unidentified.

Sequencing was performed on PBMCs. The chain joins TRBV6-6 to TRBJ2-1; 9 positions agree with TRBD1. This clonotype was obtained from a man aged 25-40 years in good health and CMV-seropositive. The CDR3 region is CASSPVAGQGYNEQFF. The CDR3 region has the DNA TGTGCCAGCAGTCCGGTGGCGGGACAGGGTTACAATGAGCAGTTCTTC.